Each of the 26 T cell receptor beta chains below was sequenced from the same sample in a study of molecular identifiers for immune sequencing clone quantification. TCRdb fed the PCR reads into MiXCR, producing one record per CDR3 protein. This sample has 90,000 to 120,000 distinct CDR3 sequences; around 33% occur once, and the top ten carry less than 5.5%. The sequenced sample was naive CD8+ T cells from blood, with Jurkat cell RNA spiked in. The sample's subset: FACS-sorted CD8+CD4-CCR7+CD45RA+ naive T cells. The receptors come from a human donor in good health. Some libraries in this study had Jurkat cell RNA spiked in.

The sample holds one count of this clonotype. The chain employs TRBV7-2 and TRBJ2-2, with D perhaps TRBD2 (6 bases). The V end was cut by 4 bases, the J end by 6 bases, with 15 bases between. Germline CDR1 SGHTA, CDR2 FQGNSA. This CDR3 has 15 amino acids. The CDR3 protein is CASSSSTRGAGELFF. As DNA, the CDR3 is TGTGCCAGCAGCTCCTCGACTAGAGGTGCCGGGGAGCTGTTTTTT.

To note about this clonotype: A much more abundant neighbour one base away suggests this may be a read error. The chain uses TRBV9 and TRBJ2-3; D is ambiguous. Trimming pared 5 bases from V and 0 bases from J, leaving 10 bases between. Germline loops: CDR1 SGDLS, CDR2 YYNGEE. The length of the CDR3 is 14 residues. This CDR3 is CASSKEGSTDTQYF. In nucleotides, the CDR3 is TGTGCCAGCAGTAAAGAAGGGAGCACAGATACGCAGTATTTT.

This clonotype was detected only once. Sequence at one end of the junction differs from germline and may be a read error. The chain joins TRBV6-6 to TRBJ1-4; D not resolved. The CDR3 is 14 amino acids. Germline V lookup: CDR1 MNHNY, CDR2 SVGAGI (reference sequence). CDR3: CASRRLATNEKMFF. CDR3 nucleotide sequence: TGTGCCAGCAGACGTTTAGCAACTAATGAAAAAATGTTTTTT.

This chain links TRBV10-3 with TRBJ2-7; D ambiguous. CDR3 length equals 13 residues. V was trimmed by 4 bases and J by 0 bases, leaving 7 bases between them. Per germline, CDR1 ENHRY and CDR2 SYGVKD. CDR3 residues: CAISGESSYEQYF. For the CDR3, the DNA is TGTGCCATCAGTGGTGAGAGCTCCTACGAGCAGTACTTC.

This clonotype was counted at least ten times. In DNA form, the CDR3 reads TGTGCCAGCATGGCGGGGGGGAGCTACGAGCAGTACTTC. This gives the protein CASMAGGSYEQYF. This chain links TRBV12-3 or TRBV12-4 with TRBJ2-7, with 9 positions matching TRBD2. The J segment lost 3 bases and the V segment lost 7 bases, leaving 4 bases of the junction unmatched. The CDR3 loop spans 13 amino acids.

This chain's CDR3 is CASSPVYPQQGEAFF. In nucleotides, the CDR3 is TGTGCCAGCAGTCCCGTATACCCCCAACAGGGTGAAGCTTTCTTT. The chain carries TRBV28 and TRBJ1-1, with D possibly being TRBD1 (6 bases). Deletions cut 5 bases from V and 7 bases from J, with 20 bases between. The CDR3 consists of 15 residues. Germline CDR1 and CDR2: MDHEN and SYDVKM.

This clonotype was seen a few times. The genes are TRBV15 and TRBJ2-7; unclear D gene. The germline V and J ends were trimmed by 9 bases and 1 base, with 10 bases remaining between them. This CDR3 comprises 12 residues. Germline CDR1 reads LNHNV; CDR2 reads YYDKDF (reference sequence). This chain's CDR3 is CATSTGSYEQYF. The CDR3 nucleotides are TGTGCCACTTCGACTGGGTCCTACGAGCAGTACTTC.

This sequence joins TRBV28 and TRBJ2-5; 7 nucleotides align to TRBD2. The CDR3 is 13 residues long. Per the germline V gene, CDR1 is MDHEN and CDR2 is SYDVKM. The junction had 4 bases not matched to a gene; V was cut back by 5 bases and J by 4 bases. The CDR3 coding sequence is TGTGCCAGCAGTCCCGGGGAGGGAGAGACCCAGTACTTC. It encodes CASSPGEGETQYF.

This clonotype was picked up a small number of times. The chain uses TRBV15 and TRBJ1-1; D uncertain. This CDR3 has 14 amino acids. The germline V and J ends were trimmed by 0 bases and 7 bases, with 12 bases remaining between them. Looked up from germline, CDR1 is LNHNV and CDR2 is YYDKDF (reference sequence). CDR3 DNA: TGTGCCACCAGCAGAGATAGAGATCGGGTTGAAGCTTTCTTT. It translates to CATSRDRDRVEAFF.

This clonotype was counted at least ten times. The rearrangement uses TRBV15 and TRBJ2-3; 8 bases are shared with TRBD2. Unmatched junction bases numbered 10, after V lost 2 bases and J lost 3 bases. The CDR3 sequence is 17 residues long. Germline loops: CDR1 LNHNV, CDR2 YYDKDF (reference sequence). The CDR3 coding sequence is TGTGCCACCAGCAGAAGAACCAGCGGGAGCGGAACAGATACGCAGTATTTT. It translates to CATSRRTSGSGTDTQYF.

This CDR3 is CASNTLDPLYNEQFF. The CDR3 DNA reads as TGTGCCAGCAATACACTAGACCCCCTATACAATGAGCAGTTCTTC. The chain joins TRBV6-1 to TRBJ2-1; D possibly corresponds to TRBD2 (5 bases). Germline CDR1 is MNHNS and CDR2 is SASEGT. Trimming took off 7 bases at V and 4 bases at J, with 17 bases between the two ends. The CDR3 has 15 amino acids.

The CDR3 spells CASSMTLTGAYTGELFF. The CDR3 DNA is TGTGCCAGTAGTATGACCCTAACGGGAGCCTACACCGGGGAGCTGTTTTTT. The rearrangement joins TRBV19 to TRBJ2-2; a possible D gene is TRBD2 (6 bases). Between the trimmed V and J ends, which lost 3 bases and 3 bases, there was a span of 17 bases. The germline V gene encodes CDR1 LNHDA and CDR2 SQIVND (reference sequence). This CDR3 spans 17 amino acids.

This clonotype was picked up many times. The gene calls are TRBV29-1 and TRBJ2-1; D is unclear. The CDR3 length is 10 residues. Germline V gene data show CDR1 as SQVTM and CDR2 as ANQGSEA. V was shortened by 7 bases and J by 6 bases, with 7 bases between the two germline ends. The CDR3 loop is CSARSNEQFF. As DNA, the CDR3 is TGCAGCGCCAGGAGCAATGAGCAGTTCTTC.

With respect to this clonotype: Possible read error: a much larger clone is one base away. This sequence joins TRBV27 and TRBJ2-5; D is uncertain. Trimming removed 6 bases at V and 4 bases at J, with 12 bases between. The CDR3 loop spans 13 amino acids. Germline loops: CDR1 MNHEY, CDR2 SMNVEV (reference sequence). This chain's CDR3 is CASSPLNRETQYF. In DNA form, the CDR3 reads TGTGCCAGCAGCCCTCTCAATCGAGAGACCCAGTACTTC.

This clonotype was detected many times. The chain has TRBV4-3 and TRBJ2-7, with 7 bases identical to TRBD1. There are 15 residues in the CDR3. Germline lookup yields CDR1 LGHNA and CDR2 YSLEER. J gave up 1 base and V 4 bases, and 7 bases lay outside the gene matches. The CDR3: CASSPGTELSYEQYF. CDR3 DNA: TGCGCCAGCAGCCCAGGGACAGAACTATCCTACGAGCAGTACTTC.

In this sample, this clonotype turned up a few times. The chain recombines TRBV24-1 with TRBJ2-2; no clear D gene. The CDR3 consists of 14 residues. Germline loops: CDR1 KGHDR, CDR2 SFDVKD. Trimming shortened V by 6 bases and J by 0 bases, and 7 bases separated the two germline ends. In DNA form, the CDR3 reads TGTGCCACCAGTCTTTACGCGAACACCGGGGAGCTGTTTTTT. Translation: CATSLYANTGELFF.

The chain uses TRBV7-9 and TRBJ2-5; 10 bases are a match to TRBD1. The trim removed 2 bases at V and 5 bases at J, leaving 5 bases unmatched. Germline V gene data show CDR1 as SEHNR and CDR2 as FQNEAQ (reference sequence). The CDR3 is made up of 15 amino acids. The CDR3 reads CASSLWTGGVETQYF. CDR3 DNA sequence: TGTGCCAGCAGCTTATGGACAGGGGGTGTGGAGACCCAGTACTTC.

This clonotype occurred many times. The rearrangement joins TRBV28 to TRBJ2-7; 10 nucleotides agree with TRBD1. The ends lost 6 bases at V and 0 bases at J; junction bases unmatched: 2. The CDR3 consists of 14 residues. Germline V gene sequence: CDR1 MDHEN, CDR2 SYDVKM. The CDR3 reads CASRGQGSSYEQYF. CDR3 nucleotide sequence: TGTGCCAGCAGGGGACAGGGGAGCTCCTACGAGCAGTACTTC.

As to this clonotype: This may be a read error: a much more frequent sequence differs by one nucleotide. V usage is TRBV12-3 or TRBV12-4 and J usage is TRBJ1-3, with D possibly being TRBD1 (6 bases). This CDR3 spans 14 amino acids. The V gene lost 4 bases and the J gene lost 7 bases, with 14 bases spanning the gap. The CDR3 loop reads CASSYGGHGNTIYF. CDR3 nucleotide sequence: TGTGCCAGCAGTTACGGGGGCCACGGGAACACCATATATTTT.

A remark on this clonotype: A single base separates this from a much larger clone, so it may be a read error. The DNA is omitted, as the CDR3 cannot be located on it reliably, and the CDR3 follows TCRdb's listing. This chain uses TRBV7-6 with TRBJ2-3. Termini included, the CDR3 measures 15 amino acids. Germline assignment: CDR1 SGHVS and CDR2 FNYEAQ. This CDR3 is CASSPVGWGTDTLYF.

This clonotype showed up just a few times. The gene calls are TRBV12-3 or TRBV12-4 and TRBJ1-4; TRBD1 matches at 9 bases. After removal of 8 bases from V and 5 bases from J, the junction contained 3 bases not matched to a gene. This CDR3 is 13 amino acids long. CDR3 sequence: CASSGTGNEKLFF. As DNA, the CDR3 is TGTGCCAGCTCTGGGACAGGGAATGAAAAACTGTTTTTT.

The rearrangement uses TRBV11-3 and TRBJ2-1; D remains unclear. The V and J ends lost 3 bases and 8 bases respectively, with 11 bases between them. CDR3 length: 13 residues. Germline CDR1 reads SGHNT; CDR2 reads YENEEA. DNA for the CDR3: TGTGCCAGCAGCTTTTGGCAGCTTGATGAGCAGTTCTTC. Translating gives CASSFWQLDEQFF.

The chain joins TRBV4-1 to TRBJ2-7; D remains unclear. Germline CDR1 reads MGHRA; CDR2 reads YSYEKL. The CDR3 contains 13 residues. Trimming left V 1 base short and J 6 bases short, with 10 bases between. CDR3 residues: CASSQGVVTEQYF. The CDR3 DNA follows: TGCGCCAGCAGCCAAGGTGTGGTAACCGAGCAGTACTTC.

This chain connects TRBV6-5 to TRBJ2-4; D might be TRBD1 or TRBD2, each matching 5 bases. The CDR3 length is 13 residues. The ends were cut back, 8 bases at V and 3 bases at J, with 11 bases in the middle. Looked up from germline, CDR1 is MNHEY and CDR2 is SVGAGI. The CDR3 DNA reads TGTGCCAGCGGGGGAAACTACAAAAACATTCAGTACTTC. Its protein is CASGGNYKNIQYF.

This clonotype was picked up many times. The J gene is TRBJ1-5, the V gene TRBV28; 7 nucleotides line up with TRBD1. Germline lookup yields CDR1 MDHEN and CDR2 SYDVKM. The CDR3 contains 14 residues. The junction had 6 bases not matched to a gene; V was cut back by 5 bases and J by 5 bases. CDR3 sequence: CASSVGRGYQPQHF. The CDR3, as DNA: TGTGCCAGCAGTGTTGGCAGGGGGTATCAGCCCCAGCATTTT.

About this clonotype: Given a much more abundant clone one base away, this may be a read error. This rearrangement joins TRBV7-9 to TRBJ2-6; 8 bases agree with TRBD1. The length of the CDR3 is 17 residues. Germline V lookup: CDR1 SEHNR, CDR2 FQNEAQ (reference sequence). The CDR3 sequence: CASSPGQETLWANALTF. The DNA for the CDR3 is TGTGCCAGCAGTCCGGGACAGGAAACCCTTTGGGCCAACGCCCTGACTTTC.